The rows below give T cell receptor beta chains drawn from one sample of a study of CD8+ T cells in alopecia areata. Assay: immunoSEQ multiplex PCR; the TCRdb copy retains only in-frame clones and omits some. The sample has about 130,000 clones, roughly 50% seen once. The sample here was CD8+ T cells sorted from blood, taken at week 0. These receptor sequences come from a human donor with alopecia areata. Each CDR3 is given with its conserved first and last residue. Fields, in order: clone size, V gene, D gene, J gene, CDR3 protein, CDR3 DNA. A D gene is named only where the DNA matches it firmly. Some rows mark clone size as missing; the rest say once, few, many or name a class of expanded clone.

size: few
V: TRBV29-1
D: NA
J: TRBJ2-7
CDR3: CSVELGSYEQYF
DNA: TGCAGCGTTGAGCTAGGCTCCTACGAGCAGTACTTC

size: NA
V: TRBV7-9
D: NA
J: TRBJ2-3
CDR3: CASTLGAEGRGTDTQYF
DNA: TGTGCCAGCACCTTAGGGGCGGAAGGGAGAGGCACAGATACGCAGTATTTT

size: NA
V: TRBV25-1
D: NA
J: TRBJ2-5
CDR3: CASSEPRGSGETQYF
DNA: TGTGCCAGCAGTGAGCCCAGGGGTTCGGGTGAGACCCAGTACTTC

size: NA
V: TRBV6-6
D: NA
J: TRBJ2-7
CDR3: CASNTLNSYEQYF
DNA: TGTGCCAGCAACACTTTGAACTCCTACGAGCAGTACTTC

size: NA
V: TRBV29-1
D: TRBD2
J: TRBJ2-1
CDR3: CSVGTTSGGTYNEQFF
DNA: TGCAGCGTGGGCACAACTAGCGGGGGGACCTACAATGAGCAGTTCTTC

size: few
V: TRBV27
D: TRBD2
J: TRBJ2-3
CDR3: CASSDSSGGTDTQYF
DNA: TGTGCCAGCAGTGACTCTAGCGGGGGCACAGATACGCAGTATTTT

size: few
V: TRBV7-6
D: NA
J: TRBJ1-1
CDR3: CASSLAMGGNTEAFF
DNA: TGTGCCAGCAGCTTAGCAATGGGAGGGAACACTGAAGCTTTCTTT

size: few
V: TRBV19
D: NA
J: TRBJ2-3
CDR3: CASTSLWSTDTQYF
DNA: TGTGCCAGTACCTCCCTCTGGAGCACAGATACGCAGTATTTT

size: NA
V: TRBV13
D: NA
J: TRBJ2-5
CDR3: CASSFFRGETQYF
DNA: TGTGCCAGCAGCTTTTTTCGGGGGGAGACCCAGTACTTC

size: NA
V: TRBV27
D: NA
J: TRBJ1-2
CDR3: CASSLTGTNYGYTF
DNA: TGTGCCAGCAGTTTGACAGGAACTAACTATGGCTACACCTTC

size: few
V: TRBV30
D: NA
J: TRBJ1-1
CDR3: CAWSVGTEAFF
DNA: TGTGCCTGGAGTGTAGGGACTGAAGCTTTCTTT

size: NA
V: TRBV27
D: NA
J: TRBJ2-1
CDR3: CASSPTPSSYNEQFF
DNA: TGTGCCAGCAGTCCGACCCCTAGCTCCTACAATGAGCAGTTCTTC

size: NA
V: TRBV29-1
D: TRBD1
J: TRBJ2-7
CDR3: CSVEQGVGYEQYF
DNA: TGCAGCGTTGAGCAGGGGGTCGGCTACGAGCAGTACTTC

size: NA
V: TRBV30
D: TRBD1
J: TRBJ1-2
CDR3: CAWATGDANYGYTF
DNA: TGTGCCTGGGCCACAGGGGACGCAAACTATGGCTACACCTTC

size: few
V: TRBV29-1
D: NA
J: TRBJ1-1
CDR3: CSVKGENTEAFF
DNA: TGCAGCGTCAAGGGGGAGAACACTGAAGCTTTCTTT

size: NA
V: TRBV19
D: NA
J: TRBJ2-2
CDR3: CASSIQFPDSGELFF
DNA: TGTGCCAGTAGTATTCAGTTTCCGGATAGCGGGGAGCTGTTTTTT

size: few
V: TRBV7-8
D: NA
J: TRBJ1-4
CDR3: CASSLRGQLVNEKLFF
DNA: TGTGCCAGCAGCTTAAGAGGCCAACTTGTTAATGAAAAACTGTTTTTT

size: NA
V: TRBV25-1
D: TRBD1
J: TRBJ1-5
CDR3: CASRGQGYQPQHF
DNA: TGTGCCAGCAGGGGACAGGGGTATCAGCCCCAGCATTTT

size: NA
V: TRBV10-3
D: NA
J: TRBJ2-5
CDR3: CAISSRGGEERETQYF
DNA: TGTGCCATCAGTTCCCGTGGAGGGGAGGAAAGAGAGACCCAGTACTTC

size: NA
V: TRBV2
D: TRBD2
J: TRBJ2-4
CDR3: CASSGGLAEYF
DNA: TGTGCCAGCAGTGGGGGACTAGCGGAGTACTTC

size: NA
V: TRBV5-1
D: NA
J: TRBJ1-1
CDR3: CASSYTGTEAFF
DNA: TGCGCCAGCAGCTATACCGGGACAGAAGCTTTCTTT

size: once
V: TRBV18
D: NA
J: TRBJ1-2
CDR3: CASSPYRRAGNYGYTF
DNA: TGTGCCAGCTCGCCCTACAGGAGAGCCGGAAACTATGGCTACACCTTC

size: NA
V: TRBV19
D: NA
J: TRBJ1-4
CDR3: CASSIWSANNEKLFF
DNA: TGTGCCAGTAGTATTTGGTCCGCGAATAATGAAAAACTGTTTTTT

size: many
V: TRBV7-8
D: NA
J: TRBJ1-6
CDR3: CASSDDTGFPNSPLHF
DNA: TGTGCCAGCAGCGACGACACAGGTTTCCCCAATTCACCCCTCCACTTT

size: few
V: TRBV2
D: TRBD1
J: TRBJ2-7
CDR3: CASSEDPPGGSSYEQYF
DNA: TGTGCCAGCAGTGAAGACCCGCCAGGGGGCAGCTCCTACGAGCAGTACTTC

size: medium-sized
V: TRBV7-6
D: NA
J: TRBJ2-3
CDR3: CASSFGADTQYF
DNA: TGTGCCAGCAGCTTCGGTGCAGATACGCAGTATTTT

size: NA
V: TRBV7-2
D: NA
J: TRBJ1-5
CDR3: CASSFGADSNQPQHF
DNA: TGTGCCAGCAGCTTTGGCGCGGATAGCAATCAGCCCCAGCATTTT

size: NA
V: TRBV5-6
D: TRBD2
J: TRBJ2-3
CDR3: CASSLDLAGRTDTQYF
DNA: TGTGCCAGCAGCTTGGATCTAGCGGGGCGCACAGATACGCAGTATTTT

size: few
V: TRBV29-1
D: NA
J: TRBJ2-3
CDR3: CSVEDQGADTQYF
DNA: TGCAGCGTTGAAGATCAGGGCGCAGATACGCAGTATTTT

size: NA
V: TRBV30
D: NA
J: TRBJ2-5
CDR3: CAWTLTEGGVGTQYF
DNA: TGTGCCTGGACTTTGACAGAAGGGGGTGTAGGGACCCAGTACTTC

size: NA
V: TRBV29-1
D: NA
J: TRBJ1-2
CDR3: CSVAEEDWLRGYTF
DNA: TGCAGCGTTGCTGAGGAGGACTGGCTGCGTGGCTACACCTTC

size: few
V: TRBV7-6
D: TRBD1
J: TRBJ1-1
CDR3: CASSPAGGPYTEAFF
DNA: TGTGCCAGCAGCCCCGCAGGGGGGCCTTACACTGAAGCTTTCTTT

size: NA
V: TRBV6-5
D: NA
J: TRBJ1-2
CDR3: CASSYSPGGGHYGYTF
DNA: TGTGCCAGCAGTTACTCGCCTGGAGGGGGGCACTATGGCTACACCTTC

size: few
V: TRBV7-9
D: NA
J: TRBJ2-7
CDR3: CASSSPGEQYF
DNA: TGTGCCAGCAGTTCCCCGGGGGAGCAGTACTTC

size: few
V: TRBV2
D: NA
J: TRBJ2-5
CDR3: CASSERGDETQYF
DNA: TGTGCCAGCAGTGAAAGGGGGGATGAGACCCAGTACTTC

size: NA
V: TRBV4-1
D: TRBD1
J: TRBJ2-1
CDR3: CASSQAQGAIDEQFF
DNA: TGCGCCAGCAGCCAAGCCCAGGGGGCTATAGATGAGCAGTTCTTC

size: NA
V: TRBV13
D: NA
J: TRBJ2-7
CDR3: CASSLGRGGYYEQYF
DNA: TGTGCCAGCAGCTTAGGCCGGGGCGGGTACTACGAGCAGTACTTC